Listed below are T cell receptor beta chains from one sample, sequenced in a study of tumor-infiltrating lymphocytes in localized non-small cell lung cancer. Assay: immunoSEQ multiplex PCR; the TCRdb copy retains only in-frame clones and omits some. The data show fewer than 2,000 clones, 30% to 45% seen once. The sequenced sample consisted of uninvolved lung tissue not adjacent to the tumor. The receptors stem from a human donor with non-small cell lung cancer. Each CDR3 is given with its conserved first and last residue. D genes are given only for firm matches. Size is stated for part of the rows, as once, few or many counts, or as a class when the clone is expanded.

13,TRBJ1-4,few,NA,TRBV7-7,CASSLNMAEKLFF,TGTGCCAGCAGCTTAAACATGGCTGAAAAACTGTTTTTT
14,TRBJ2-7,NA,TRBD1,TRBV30,CAWSVQTGGYEQYF,TGTGCCTGGAGTGTGCAGACAGGGGGCTACGAGCAGTACTTC
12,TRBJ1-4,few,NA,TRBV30,CAWSFLREKLFF,TGTGCCTGGAGTTTTCTGCGTGAAAAACTGTTTTTT
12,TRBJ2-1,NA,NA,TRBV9,CASSWGNNEQFF,TGTGCCAGCAGCTGGGGCAACAATGAGCAGTTCTTC
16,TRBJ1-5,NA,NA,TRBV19,CASSTGRPSSNQPQHF,TGTGCCAGTAGTACCGGACGGCCGAGTAGCAATCAGCCCCAGCATTTT
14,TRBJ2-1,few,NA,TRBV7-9,CASSLGGLYNEQFF,TGTGCCAGCAGCTTAGGGGGACTGTACAATGAGCAGTTCTTC
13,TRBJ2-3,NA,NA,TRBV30,CAWTWFGTDTQYF,TGTGCCTGGACCTGGTTCGGCACAGATACGCAGTATTTT
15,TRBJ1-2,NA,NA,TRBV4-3,CASSQGTVGHYGYTF,TGCGCCAGCAGCCAAGGGACCGTGGGGCACTATGGCTACACCTTC
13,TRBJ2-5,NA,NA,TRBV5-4,CASSLLEQETQYF,TGTGCCAGCAGCTTGTTAGAACAAGAGACCCAGTACTTC
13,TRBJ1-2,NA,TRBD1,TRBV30,CAWSVQGGNGYTF,TGTGCCTGGAGTGTACAGGGGGGCAATGGCTACACCTTC
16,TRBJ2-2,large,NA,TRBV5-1,CASSPFRASLDGELFF,TGCGCCAGCAGTCCATTCCGGGCATCTCTGGACGGGGAGCTGTTTTTT
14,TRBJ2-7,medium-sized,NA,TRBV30,CAWSLGAASYEQYF,TGTGCCTGGAGTCTTGGGGCAGCGTCCTACGAGCAGTACTTC
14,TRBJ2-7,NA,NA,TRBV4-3,CASSQDWPSYEQYF,TGCGCCAGCAGCCAAGATTGGCCGAGCTACGAGCAGTACTTC
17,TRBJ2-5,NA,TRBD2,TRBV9,CASSVGASGTVQETQYF,TGTGCCAGCAGCGTAGGGGCTAGCGGGACAGTCCAAGAGACCCAGTACTTC
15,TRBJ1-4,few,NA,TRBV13,CASSSETTGNEKLFF,TGTGCCAGCAGCTCAGAGACCACGGGTAATGAAAAACTGTTTTTT
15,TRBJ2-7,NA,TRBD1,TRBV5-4,CASSLSTGGSYEQYF,TGTGCCAGCAGCTTGTCGACAGGGGGTTCCTACGAGCAGTACTTC
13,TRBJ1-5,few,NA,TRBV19,CASSENSNQPQHF,TGTGCCAGTAGTGAGAATAGCAATCAGCCCCAGCATTTT
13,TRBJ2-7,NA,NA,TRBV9,CASSVDGGREQYF,TGTGCCAGCAGCGTAGATGGGGGGCGGGAGCAGTACTTC
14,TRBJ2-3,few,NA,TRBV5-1,CASSPGRGIDTQYF,TGCGCCAGCAGCCCGGGACGTGGGATAGATACGCAGTATTTT
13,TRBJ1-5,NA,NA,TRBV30,CAWSNGGDQPQHF,TGTGCCTGGAGTAACGGGGGCGATCAGCCCCAGCATTTT
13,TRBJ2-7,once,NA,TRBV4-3,CASSQEGWDEQYF,TGCGCCAGCAGCCAAGAGGGGTGGGACGAGCAGTACTTC
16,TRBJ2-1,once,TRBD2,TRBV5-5,CASSLARGGTYNEQFF,TGTGCCAGCAGCTTGGCTCGGGGGGGCACTTACAATGAGCAGTTCTTC
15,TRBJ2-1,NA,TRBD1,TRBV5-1,CASSGQQGARDEQFF,TGCGCCAGCAGCGGGCAGCAGGGGGCGCGGGATGAGCAGTTCTTC
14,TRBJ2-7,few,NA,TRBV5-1,CASSLGRFDDEQYF,TGCGCCAGCAGCTTGGGCCGGTTCGACGACGAGCAGTACTTC
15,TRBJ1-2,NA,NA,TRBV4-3,CASSVTRRKTYGYTF,TGCGCCAGCAGCGTTACTCGTCGAAAGACCTATGGCTACACCTTC
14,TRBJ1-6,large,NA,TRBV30,CAWSEGTNGSPLHF,TGTGCCTGGAGTGAAGGGACTAACGGATCACCCCTCCACTTT
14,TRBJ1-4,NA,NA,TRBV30,CAWSVRGEAEKLFF,TGTGCCTGGAGTGTACGAGGGGAGGCAGAAAAACTGTTTTTT
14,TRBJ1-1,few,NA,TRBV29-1,CSVEVGGLDTEAFF,TGCAGCGTTGAGGTTGGGGGGCTGGACACTGAAGCTTTCTTT
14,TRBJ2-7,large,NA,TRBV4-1,CASSPPTNPYEQYF,TGCGCCAGCAGCCCTCCGACAAATCCCTACGAGCAGTACTTC
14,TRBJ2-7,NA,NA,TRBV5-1,CASSSQDRTNEQYF,TGCGCCAGCAGCTCGCAGGACAGAACCAACGAGCAGTACTTC
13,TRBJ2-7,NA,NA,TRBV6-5,CASSYSREYEQYF,TGTGCCAGCAGTTACTCGAGAGAGTACGAGCAGTACTTC